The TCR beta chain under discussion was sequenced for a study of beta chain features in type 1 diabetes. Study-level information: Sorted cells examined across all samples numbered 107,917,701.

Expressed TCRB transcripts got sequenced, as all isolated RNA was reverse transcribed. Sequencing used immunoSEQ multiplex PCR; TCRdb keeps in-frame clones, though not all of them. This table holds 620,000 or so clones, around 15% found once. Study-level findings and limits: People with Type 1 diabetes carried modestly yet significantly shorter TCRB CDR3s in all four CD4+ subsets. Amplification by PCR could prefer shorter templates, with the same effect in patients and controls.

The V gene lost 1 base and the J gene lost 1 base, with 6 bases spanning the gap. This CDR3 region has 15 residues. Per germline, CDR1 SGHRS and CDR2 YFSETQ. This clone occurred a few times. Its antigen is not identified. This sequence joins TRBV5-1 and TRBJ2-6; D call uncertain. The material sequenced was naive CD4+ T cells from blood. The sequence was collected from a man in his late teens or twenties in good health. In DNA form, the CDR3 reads TGCGCCAGCAGCTTGATGCAATCTGGGGCCAACGTCCTGACTTTC. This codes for CASSLMQSGANVLTF. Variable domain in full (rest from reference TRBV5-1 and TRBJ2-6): KAGVTQTPRYLIKTRGQQVTLSCSPISGHRSVSWYQQTPGQGLQFLFEYFSETQRNKGNFPGRFSGRQFSNSRSEMNVSTLELGDSALYLCASSLMQSGANVLTFGAGSRLTVL.